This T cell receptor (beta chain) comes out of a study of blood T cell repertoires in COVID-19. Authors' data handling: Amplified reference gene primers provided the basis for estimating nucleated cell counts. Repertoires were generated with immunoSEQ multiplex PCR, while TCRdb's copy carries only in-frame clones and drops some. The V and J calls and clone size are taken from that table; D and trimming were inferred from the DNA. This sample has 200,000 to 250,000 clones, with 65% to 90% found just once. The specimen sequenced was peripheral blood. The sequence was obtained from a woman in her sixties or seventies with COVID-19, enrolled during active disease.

The CDR3 DNA is TGTGCCAGCAGCTTGATAGGAGTCCACGAGCAGTACTTC. Its translation is CASSLIGVHEQYF. This chain joins TRBV5-6 and TRBJ2-7, with D uncertain. Trimming stripped 1 base from V and 5 bases from J, with 10 bases between. The germline V gene has CDR1 SGHDT and CDR2 YYEEEE. CDR3 length equals 13 residues.